These T cell receptor beta chains were read from a single sample in a study of shared clonotypes between healthy human individuals. Libraries were prepared by immunoSEQ multiplex PCR; TCRdb keeps only in-frame clonotypes and omits some of them. The data hold more than 2,000,000 clones, with approximately 94% observed a single time. Sample: naive CD4+ T cells sorted from blood. The receptors come from a man between 18 and 35 years old in good health. The CDR3 runs from the conserved cysteine through the conserved F or W. A D gene is named only where the DNA matches it firmly. A clone size is listed for some rows: how often the clone was seen (once, few, many), or a class if it is expanded.

cdr3_aa,cdr3_nt,j_call,v_call,clone_size,d_call
CASSRLYEQYF,TGTGCCAGCAGTCGATTATACGAGCAGTACTTC,TRBJ2-7,TRBV28,.,.
CAIRRAGGPSEQFF,TGTGCCATCAGACGTGCGGGAGGGCCGAGTGAGCAGTTCTTC,TRBJ2-1,TRBV10-3,.,TRBD2
CASSLGLAGGQETQYF,TGTGCCAGCAGCTTAGGGCTAGCGGGGGGGCAAGAGACCCAGTACTTC,TRBJ2-5,TRBV7-2,.,TRBD2
CASSRSGQGAYEQYF,TGTGCCAGCAGCAGGTCCGGACAGGGGGCCTACGAGCAGTACTTC,TRBJ2-7,TRBV5-8,.,TRBD1
CASSEITSAHSYEQYF,TGTGCCAGCAGCGAAATTACTAGCGCCCACTCCTACGAGCAGTACTTC,TRBJ2-7,TRBV14,.,TRBD2
CASSPPTSGSYNEQFF,TGTGCCAGCTCACCGCCCACTAGCGGTTCCTACAATGAGCAGTTCTTC,TRBJ2-1,TRBV18,.,TRBD2
CASSYLGQGYQPQHF,TGTGCCAGCAGTTACTTGGGACAGGGGTATCAGCCCCAGCATTTT,TRBJ1-5,TRBV6-5,.,TRBD1
CASSSRQGAWETQYF,TGCGCCAGCAGTTCCCGACAGGGGGCATGGGAGACCCAGTACTTC,TRBJ2-5,TRBV5-1,.,TRBD1
CASSLRQGPRETQYF,TGTGCCAGCAGCTTACGACAGGGACCAAGGGAGACCCAGTACTTC,TRBJ2-5,TRBV11-2,once,TRBD1
CASTTLIYGYTF,TGTGCCAGCACCACCCTTATCTATGGCTACACCTTC,TRBJ1-2,TRBV28,.,.
CASSRSGTTGELFF,TGTGCCAGCAGTCGCTCCGGGACCACCGGGGAGCTGTTTTTT,TRBJ2-2,TRBV6-1,.,.
CAISPRGREQYF,TGTGCCATCAGTCCCAGGGGGCGCGAGCAGTACTTC,TRBJ2-7,TRBV10-3,.,TRBD1
CAISLQLAGNNEQFF,TGTGCCATCAGTCTCCAACTAGCGGGTAACAATGAGCAGTTCTTC,TRBJ2-1,TRBV10-3,.,TRBD2
CASSLRSGIADTQYF,TGCGCCAGCAGCTTAAGGTCAGGGATCGCAGATACGCAGTATTTT,TRBJ2-3,TRBV5-1,.,.
CAISESLADTQYF,TGTGCCATCAGTGAAAGTCTAGCAGATACGCAGTATTTT,TRBJ2-3,TRBV10-3,.,.
CASGMNEQFF,TGCGCCAGCGGAATGAATGAGCAGTTCTTC,TRBJ2-1,TRBV4-1,.,.
CASSVPTGRPGELFF,TGTGCCAGCAGTGTCCCCACAGGACGTCCCGGGGAGCTGTTTTTT,TRBJ2-2,TRBV2,.,.
CASRVPGSYEQYF,TGTGCCAGTAGGGTTCCGGGCTCCTACGAGCAGTACTTC,TRBJ2-7,TRBV19,.,.
CASRLSPGPLNEKLFF,TGTGCCAGCAGATTGAGTCCGGGACCTCTTAATGAAAAACTGTTTTTT,TRBJ1-4,TRBV2,.,.
CASSQGDGAGTQYF,TGCGCCAGCAGCCAAGGGGACGGAGCAGGGACCCAGTACTTC,TRBJ2-5,TRBV4-3,.,.
CASSPGRGAYEQYF,TGTGCCAGCTCACCAGGCAGGGGAGCCTACGAGCAGTACTTC,TRBJ2-7,TRBV18,.,.
CASSPANEQFF,TGTGCCAGCTCACCAGCGAATGAGCAGTTCTTC,TRBJ2-1,TRBV18,.,.
CASSLQGGGPGTDTQYF,TGCGCCAGCAGCCTCCAAGGGGGAGGGCCGGGCACAGATACGCAGTATTTT,TRBJ2-3,TRBV5-1,.,.
CASGQLGGYTF,TGTGCCTCGGGACAGCTTGGGGGCTACACCTTC,TRBJ1-2,TRBV19,.,TRBD1
CASSFRPATNEKLFF,TGCGCCAGCAGCTTCCGACCCGCAACTAATGAAAAACTGTTTTTT,TRBJ1-4,TRBV5-1,.,.
CASARTGSDQPQHF,TGCGCCAGCGCTAGGACAGGGTCTGATCAGCCCCAGCATTTT,TRBJ1-5,TRBV10-2,once,TRBD1
CASSQTRQQETQYF,TGCGCCAGCAGCCAAACACGCCAGCAAGAGACCCAGTACTTC,TRBJ2-5,TRBV4-1,.,.
CASSLDSGSLEGAF,TGTGCCAGCAGCTTAGATAGCGGGAGCCTGGAAGGGGCCTTC,TRBJ2-7,TRBV7-8,.,TRBD2
CASSQDRLAGEGETQYF,TGTGCCAGCAGCCAAGATCGACTAGCGGGAGAAGGGGAGACCCAGTACTTC,TRBJ2-5,TRBV14,.,TRBD2
CASSLRVFNEQFF,TGCGCCAGCAGCCTCCGGGTATTCAATGAGCAGTTCTTC,TRBJ2-1,TRBV5-1,once,.
CASSEVPGAPGPQHF,TGTGCCAGCAGTGAGGTGCCAGGGGCCCCGGGGCCCCAGCATTTT,TRBJ1-5,TRBV2,few,.
CASSLAGTGRSSGNTIYF,TGTGCCAGCAGTTTAGCGGGGACAGGAAGGAGCTCTGGAAACACCATATATTTT,TRBJ1-3,TRBV28,once,TRBD1
CASSGLAGPSTDTQYF,TGTGCCAGCAGCGGACTAGCGGGACCTAGCACAGATACGCAGTATTTT,TRBJ2-3,TRBV2,.,TRBD2
CASSRRDINTEAFF,TGTGCCAGCAGTAGAAGGGACATTAACACTGAAGCTTTCTTT,TRBJ1-1,TRBV2,.,.
CASSSPSGAKNIQYF,TGTGCCAGCAGTTCCCCCTCCGGGGCCAAAAACATTCAGTACTTC,TRBJ2-4,TRBV6-5,.,.
CASTPRALGEQFF,TGTGCCAGCACCCCACGGGCCCTCGGCGAGCAGTTCTTC,TRBJ2-1,TRBV7-2,.,.
CASSSPGQGHQPQHF,TGTGCCAGCAGCTCACCGGGACAGGGACATCAGCCCCAGCATTTT,TRBJ1-5,TRBV7-8,.,TRBD1
CASSNRETQYF,TGTGCCAGTAGTAATCGAGAGACCCAGTACTTC,TRBJ2-5,TRBV19,once,.
CAISADRGRNEQFF,TGTGCCATCAGTGCGGACAGGGGGCGGAATGAGCAGTTCTTC,TRBJ2-1,TRBV10-3,.,TRBD1
CASSSTGTGQEKLFF,TGCGCCAGCAGCTCGACCGGGACAGGGCAAGAAAAACTGTTTTTT,TRBJ1-4,TRBV4-3,.,TRBD1
CASSQGPDRISYEQYF,TGTGCCAGCAGCCAAGGCCCCGACAGGATCTCCTACGAGCAGTACTTC,TRBJ2-7,TRBV14,.,.
CASSGGGPLRQYF,TGTGCCAGCAGTGGGGGGGGGCCCCTACGGCAGTACTTC,TRBJ2-7,TRBV2,.,.
CASSPGSGSYNSPLHF,TGCGCCAGCAGCCCCGGGTCTGGCTCCTATAATTCACCCCTCCACTTT,TRBJ1-6,TRBV5-1,.,.
CASSGVNYGYTF,TGTGCCAGTAGTGGGGTAAATTATGGCTACACCTTC,TRBJ1-2,TRBV19,.,.
CASSADSNTEAFF,TGTGCCAGCAGCGCTGACTCTAACACTGAAGCTTTCTTT,TRBJ1-1,TRBV2,.,.
CANLGADTQYF,TGTGCCAATTTGGGGGCCGACACGCAGTATTTT,TRBJ2-3,TRBV19,.,.